A selection of T cell receptor beta chains follows, all from one sample in a study of shared clonotypes between healthy human individuals. Libraries were prepared by immunoSEQ multiplex PCR; TCRdb keeps only in-frame clonotypes and omits some of them. Of 2,100,000 or so clones in the sample, approximately 96% are singletons; the top ten hold 0.13%. Sample: naive CD4+ T cells sorted from blood. Source of these receptors: a young man in good health. CDR3s include the opening cysteine and the closing phenylalanine or tryptophan. The D gene is left open where the match is weak. The size field is filled for only some rows; it gives once, few, many or a size class.

TRBV4-3,TRBJ1-1,-,15,-,CASSQASGLNTEAFF,TGCGCCAGCAGCCAAGCCTCCGGATTGAACACTGAAGCTTTCTTT
TRBV4-1,TRBJ1-3,-,17,once,CASSPERDATSGNTIYF,TGCGCCAGCAGCCCGGAAAGAGACGCGACTTCTGGAAACACCATATATTTT
TRBV29-1,TRBJ2-5,-,14,-,CSVAQGGAGETQYF,TGCAGCGTGGCCCAAGGTGGGGCAGGTGAGACCCAGTACTTC
TRBV4-3,TRBJ1-5,TRBD1,15,-,CASSRTGQGNQPQHF,TGCGCCAGCAGCCGGACGGGACAGGGGAATCAGCCCCAGCATTTT
TRBV2,TRBJ1-5,-,14,once,CASSETDKNQPQHF,TGTGCCAGCAGTGAAACAGACAAGAATCAGCCCCAGCATTTT
TRBV11-2,TRBJ2-1,TRBD2,13,-,CASSLDGREGQFF,TGTGCCAGCAGCTTAGATGGGAGGGAGGGACAGTTCTTC
TRBV5-4,TRBJ2-1,-,14,-,CASRTGHDNNEQFF,TGTGCCAGCAGAACAGGACACGATAACAATGAGCAGTTCTTC
TRBV10-1,TRBJ2-3,TRBD2,15,-,CASSFGGSSTDTQYF,TGCGCCAGCAGTTTCGGGGGGTCTAGCACAGATACGCAGTATTTT
TRBV7-9,TRBJ2-7,TRBD1,13,once,CASSLEHRGEQYF,TGTGCCAGCAGCTTAGAGCACAGGGGCGAGCAGTACTTC
TRBV10-3,TRBJ1-3,-,12,-,CAIGRAGNTIYF,TGTGCCATCGGCAGAGCTGGAAACACCATATATTTT
TRBV5-1,TRBJ2-7,-,13,-,CASSLTGSYEQYF,TGCGCCAGCAGCTTGACGGGTTCCTACGAGCAGTACTTC
TRBV6-5,TRBJ1-2,-,14,-,CASSHSGANYGYTF,TGTGCCAGCAGTCACTCGGGAGCTAACTATGGCTACACCTTC
TRBV11-2,TRBJ2-3,-,15,-,CASSFEGFSTDTQYF,TGTGCCAGCAGCTTTGAGGGGTTTAGCACAGATACGCAGTATTTT
TRBV10-1,TRBJ2-1,-,13,-,CASSDRPYNEQFF,TGCGCCAGCAGTGACCGACCTTACAATGAGCAGTTCTTC
TRBV15,TRBJ2-7,TRBD2,14,-,CATGHGGSSYEQYF,TGTGCCACCGGACATGGCGGGAGCTCCTACGAGCAGTACTTC
TRBV2,TRBJ2-7,-,13,few,CASSPQGLYEQYF,TGTGCCAGCAGCCCCCAGGGGCTGTACGAGCAGTACTTC
TRBV7-9,TRBJ2-1,-,15,-,CASSSQPPLLNEQFF,TGTGCCAGCAGCTCCCAGCCCCCTCTCCTCAATGAGCAGTTCTTC
TRBV13,TRBJ1-1,-,15,-,CASSLDGRGYTEAFF,TGTGCCAGCAGCTTAGACGGTCGGGGTTACACTGAAGCTTTCTTT
TRBV6-5,TRBJ1-5,-,16,-,CASSYSGNNSNQPQHF,TGTGCCAGCAGTTACTCAGGGAACAATAGCAATCAGCCCCAGCATTTT
TRBV4-1,TRBJ2-7,-,16,-,CASSEEGWADTYEQYF,TGCGCCAGCAGCGAAGAAGGTTGGGCGGATACCTACGAGCAGTACTTC
TRBV5-1,TRBJ2-5,TRBD2,15,-,CASSSGLVESETQYF,TGCGCCAGCAGCTCGGGACTAGTAGAGTCGGAGACCCAGTACTTC
TRBV18,TRBJ2-6,-,17,-,CASSPPIGLTGANVLTF,TGTGCCAGCTCACCACCGATCGGGCTCACTGGGGCCAACGTCCTGACTTTC
TRBV7-9,TRBJ2-1,-,13,-,CASSLGSYNEQFF,TGTGCCAGCAGCTTAGGCAGTTACAATGAGCAGTTCTTC
TRBV9,TRBJ2-1,TRBD2,17,-,CASSVSSGGVLYNEQFF,TGTGCCAGCAGCGTATCGAGCGGGGGGGTACTCTACAATGAGCAGTTCTTC
TRBV6-5,TRBJ1-3,-,15,-,CASSYPGSSGNTIYF,TGTGCCAGCAGTTACCCAGGGTCCTCTGGAAACACCATATATTTT
TRBV6-1,TRBJ2-5,TRBD2,15,-,CASSDNSGGALPQYF,TGTGCCAGCAGTGATAATAGCGGGGGGGCCTTACCCCAGTACTTC
TRBV30,TRBJ1-2,TRBD1,14,-,CACRTGLANYGYTF,TGTGCCTGCCGGACAGGGCTTGCTAACTATGGCTACACCTTC